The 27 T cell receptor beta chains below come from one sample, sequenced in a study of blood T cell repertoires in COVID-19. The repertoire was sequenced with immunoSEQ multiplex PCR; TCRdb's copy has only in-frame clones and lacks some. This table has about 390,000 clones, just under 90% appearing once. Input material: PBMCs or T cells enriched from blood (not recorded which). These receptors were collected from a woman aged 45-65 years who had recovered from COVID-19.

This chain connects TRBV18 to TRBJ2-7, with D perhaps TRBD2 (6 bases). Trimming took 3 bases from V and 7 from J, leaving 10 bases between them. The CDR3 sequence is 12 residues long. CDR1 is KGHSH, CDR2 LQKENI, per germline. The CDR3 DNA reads TGTGCCAGCTCACCCAGTGGGGGGGAGCAGTACTTC. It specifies CASSPSGGEQYF.

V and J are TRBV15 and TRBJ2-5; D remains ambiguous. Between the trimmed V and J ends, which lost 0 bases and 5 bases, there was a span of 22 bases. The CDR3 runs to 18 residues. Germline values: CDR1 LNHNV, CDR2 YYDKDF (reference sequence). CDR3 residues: CATSRDPPVLLSTETQYF. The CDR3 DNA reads TGTGCCACCAGCAGAGATCCCCCGGTACTCCTCTCCACCGAGACCCAGTACTTC.

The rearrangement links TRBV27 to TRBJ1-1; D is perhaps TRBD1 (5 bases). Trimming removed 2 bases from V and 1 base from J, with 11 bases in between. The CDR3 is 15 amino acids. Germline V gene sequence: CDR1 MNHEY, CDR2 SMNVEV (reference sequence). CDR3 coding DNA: TGTGCCAGCAGTTTACGTGGGGCTTGGAACACTGAAGCTTTCTTT. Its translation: CASSLRGAWNTEAFF.

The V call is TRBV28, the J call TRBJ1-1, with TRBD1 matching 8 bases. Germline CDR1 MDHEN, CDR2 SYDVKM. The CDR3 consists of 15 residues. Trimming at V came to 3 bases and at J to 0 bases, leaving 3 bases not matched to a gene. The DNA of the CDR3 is TGTGCCAGCAGTTTGGGACAGGTCATGAACACTGAAGCTTTCTTT. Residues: CASSLGQVMNTEAFF.

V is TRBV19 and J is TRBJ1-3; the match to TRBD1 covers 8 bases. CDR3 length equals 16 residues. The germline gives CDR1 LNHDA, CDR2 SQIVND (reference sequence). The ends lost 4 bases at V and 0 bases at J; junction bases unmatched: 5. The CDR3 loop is CASSTSGTGSGNTIYF. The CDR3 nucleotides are TGTGCCAGTAGTACATCCGGGACAGGCTCTGGAAACACCATATATTTT.

The CDR3 is CASSPTPGTDSYEQYF. The CDR3 region has the DNA TGCGCCAGCAGCCCCACCCCCGGGACAGATTCCTACGAGCAGTACTTC. The V call is TRBV5-1, the J call TRBJ2-7, with 7 nucleotides matching TRBD1. Germline CDR1 SGHRS, CDR2 YFSETQ. V dropped 4 bases and J dropped 1; count of bases not matched to a gene: 11. CDR3 length: 16 residues. Using reference TRBV5-1 and TRBJ2-7 for the parts outside the CDR3, the full variable domain is KAGVTQTPRYLIKTRGQQVTLSCSPISGHRSVSWYQQTPGQGLQFLFEYFSETQRNKGNFPGRFSGRQFSNSRSEMNVSTLELGDSALYLCASSPTPGTDSYEQYFGPGTRLTVT.

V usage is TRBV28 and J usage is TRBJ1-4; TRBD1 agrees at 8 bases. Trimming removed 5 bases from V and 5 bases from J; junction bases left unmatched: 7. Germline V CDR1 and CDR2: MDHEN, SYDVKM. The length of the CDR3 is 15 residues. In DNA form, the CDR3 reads TGTGCCAGCAGTACTGCGACAGGGGCAAATGAAAAACTGTTTTTT. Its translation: CASSTATGANEKLFF.

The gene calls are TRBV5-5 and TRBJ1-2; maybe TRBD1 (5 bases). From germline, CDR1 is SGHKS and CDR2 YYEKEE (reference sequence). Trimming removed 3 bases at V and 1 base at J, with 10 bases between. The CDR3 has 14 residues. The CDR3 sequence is CASSWQRGNYGYTF. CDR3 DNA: TGTGCCAGCAGCTGGCAAAGGGGTAACTATGGCTACACCTTC.

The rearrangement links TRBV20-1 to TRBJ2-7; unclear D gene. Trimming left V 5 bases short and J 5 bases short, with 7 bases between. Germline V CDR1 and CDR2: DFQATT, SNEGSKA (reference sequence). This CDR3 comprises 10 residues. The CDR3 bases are TGCAGTGCTCTAGACCACGAGCAGTACTTC. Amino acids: CSALDHEQYF.

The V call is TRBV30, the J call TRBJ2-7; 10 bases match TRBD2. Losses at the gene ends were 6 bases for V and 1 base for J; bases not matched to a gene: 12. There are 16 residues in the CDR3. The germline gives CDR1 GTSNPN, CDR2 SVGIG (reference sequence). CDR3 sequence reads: CACNQPGLASSYEQYF. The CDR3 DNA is TGTGCCTGTAACCAACCGGGACTAGCGAGTTCCTACGAGCAGTACTTC.

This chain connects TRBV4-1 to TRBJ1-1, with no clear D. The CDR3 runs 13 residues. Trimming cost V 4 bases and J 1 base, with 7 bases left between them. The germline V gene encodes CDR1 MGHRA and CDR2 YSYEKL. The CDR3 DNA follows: TGCGCCAGCAGCCGACAACAGAACACTGAAGCTTTCTTT. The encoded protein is CASSRQQNTEAFF.

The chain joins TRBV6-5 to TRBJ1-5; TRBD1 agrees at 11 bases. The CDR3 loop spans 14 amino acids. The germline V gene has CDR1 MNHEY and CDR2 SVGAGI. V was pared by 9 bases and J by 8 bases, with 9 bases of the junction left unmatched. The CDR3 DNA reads TGTGCCAGTGCCGGGACAGGGGGAATTGAGCCCCAGCATTTT. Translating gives CASAGTGGIEPQHF.

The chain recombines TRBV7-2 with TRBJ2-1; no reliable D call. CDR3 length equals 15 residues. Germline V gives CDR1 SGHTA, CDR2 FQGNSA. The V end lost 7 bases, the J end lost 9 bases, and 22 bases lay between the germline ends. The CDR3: CASTSQPTPFAEQFF. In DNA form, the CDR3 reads TGTGCCAGCACCTCCCAACCTACCCCTTTCGCTGAGCAGTTCTTC. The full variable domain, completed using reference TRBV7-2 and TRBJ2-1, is GAGVSQSPSNKVTEKGKDVELRCDPISGHTALYWYRQSLGQGLEFLIYFQGNSAPDKSGLPSDRFSAERTGGSVSTLTIQRTQQEDSAVYLCASTSQPTPFAEQFFGPGTRLTVL.

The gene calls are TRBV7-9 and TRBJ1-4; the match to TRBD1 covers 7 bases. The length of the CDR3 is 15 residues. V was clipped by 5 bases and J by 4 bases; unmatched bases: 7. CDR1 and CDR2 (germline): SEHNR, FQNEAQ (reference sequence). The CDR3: CASSVGQDLNEKLFF. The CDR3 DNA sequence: TGTGCCAGCAGCGTAGGACAGGACCTTAATGAAAAACTGTTTTTT.

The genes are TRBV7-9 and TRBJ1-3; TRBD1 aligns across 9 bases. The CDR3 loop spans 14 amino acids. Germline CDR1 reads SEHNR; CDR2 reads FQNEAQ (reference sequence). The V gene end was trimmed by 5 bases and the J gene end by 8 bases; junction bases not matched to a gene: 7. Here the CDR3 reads CASSPGDRVHTIYF. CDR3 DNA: TGTGCCAGCAGCCCCGGGGACAGGGTACACACCATATATTTT.

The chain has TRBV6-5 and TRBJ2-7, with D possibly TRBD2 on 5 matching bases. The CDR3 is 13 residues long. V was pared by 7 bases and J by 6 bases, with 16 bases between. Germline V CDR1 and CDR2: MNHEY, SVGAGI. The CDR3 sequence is CASTQAKRGEQYF. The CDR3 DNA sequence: TGTGCCAGCACCCAGGCCAAACGGGGCGAGCAGTACTTC.

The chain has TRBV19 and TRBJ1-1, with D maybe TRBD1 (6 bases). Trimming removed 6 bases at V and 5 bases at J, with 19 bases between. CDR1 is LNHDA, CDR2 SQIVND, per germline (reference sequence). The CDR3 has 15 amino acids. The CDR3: CASSQGRILGTEAFF. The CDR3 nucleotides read TGTGCCAGTAGCCAGGGGCGCATACTGGGGACTGAAGCTTTCTTT. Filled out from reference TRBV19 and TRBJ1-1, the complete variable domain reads DGGITQSPKYLFRKEGQNVTLSCEQNLNHDAMYWYRQDPGQGLRLIYYSQIVNDFQKGDIAEGYSVSREKKESFPLTVTSAQKNPTAFYLCASSQGRILGTEAFFGQGTRLTVV.

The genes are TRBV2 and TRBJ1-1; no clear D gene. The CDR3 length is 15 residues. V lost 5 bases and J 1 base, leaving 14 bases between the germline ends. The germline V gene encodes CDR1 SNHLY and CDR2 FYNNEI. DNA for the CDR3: TGTGCCAGCAGTCTAGACCAGGCGGGGAACACTGAAGCTTTCTTT. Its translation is CASSLDQAGNTEAFF.

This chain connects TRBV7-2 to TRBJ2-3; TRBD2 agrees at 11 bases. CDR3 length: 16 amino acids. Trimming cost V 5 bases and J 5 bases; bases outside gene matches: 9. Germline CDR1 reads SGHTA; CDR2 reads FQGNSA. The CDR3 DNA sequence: TGTGCCAGCAGCAGATCCGGGACTAGCGGTTTAGATACGCAGTATTTT. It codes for CASSRSGTSGLDTQYF.

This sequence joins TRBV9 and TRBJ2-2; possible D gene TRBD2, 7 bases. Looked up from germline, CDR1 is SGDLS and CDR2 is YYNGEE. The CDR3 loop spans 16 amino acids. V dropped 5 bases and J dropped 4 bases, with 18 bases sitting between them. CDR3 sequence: CASSEVRGAGTGELFF. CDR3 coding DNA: TGTGCCAGCAGTGAGGTACGGGGGGCAGGCACCGGGGAGCTGTTTTTT.

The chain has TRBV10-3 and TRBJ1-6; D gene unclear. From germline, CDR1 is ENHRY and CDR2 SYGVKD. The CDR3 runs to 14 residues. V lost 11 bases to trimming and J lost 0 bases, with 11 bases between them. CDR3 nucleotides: TGTGCCGTCGCGGAAAGCTCCTATAATTCACCCCTCCACTTT. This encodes CAVAESSYNSPLHF.

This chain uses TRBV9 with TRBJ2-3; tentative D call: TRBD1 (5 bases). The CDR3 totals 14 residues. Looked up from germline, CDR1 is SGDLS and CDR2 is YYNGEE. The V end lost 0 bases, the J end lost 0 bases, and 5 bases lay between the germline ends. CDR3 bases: TGTGCCAGCAGCGTAGCAGGGAGCACAGATACGCAGTATTTT. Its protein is CASSVAGSTDTQYF.

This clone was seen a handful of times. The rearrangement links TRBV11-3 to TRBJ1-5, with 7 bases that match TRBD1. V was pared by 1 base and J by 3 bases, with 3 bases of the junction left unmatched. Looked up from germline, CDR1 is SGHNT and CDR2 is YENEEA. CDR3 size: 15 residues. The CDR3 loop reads CASSLGQGVNQPQHF. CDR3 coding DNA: TGTGCCAGCAGCTTAGGGCAGGGGGTCAATCAGCCCCAGCATTTT.

In DNA, the CDR3 is TGTGCCAGCAGCGCGGACAGGTCGAACACCGGGGAGCTGTTTTTT. Protein: CASSADRSNTGELFF. The rearrangement links TRBV4-2 to TRBJ2-2, with 7 nucleotides matching TRBD1. Germline V CDR1 and CDR2: LGHNA, YNFKEQ. The CDR3 has 15 amino acids. V lost 5 bases and J lost 0; bases outside the gene matches: 3.

The CDR3 protein is CASRSTGGSGYTF. In DNA, the CDR3 is TGTGCCAGCAGGTCTACAGGGGGCTCTGGCTACACCTTC. The gene calls are TRBV6-5 and TRBJ1-2, with TRBD1 matching over 9 bases. The J segment lost 7 bases and the V segment lost 6 bases, leaving 6 bases of the junction unmatched. Germline V gene lookup returns CDR1 MNHEY and CDR2 SVGAGI. This CDR3 is built from 13 residues.

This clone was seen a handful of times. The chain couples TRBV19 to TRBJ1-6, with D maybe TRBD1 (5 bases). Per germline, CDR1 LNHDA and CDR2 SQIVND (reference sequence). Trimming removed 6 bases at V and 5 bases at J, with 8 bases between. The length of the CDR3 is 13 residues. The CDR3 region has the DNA TGTGCCAGTAGCAAAGGGGATAATTCACCCCTCCACTTT. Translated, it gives CASSKGDNSPLHF.

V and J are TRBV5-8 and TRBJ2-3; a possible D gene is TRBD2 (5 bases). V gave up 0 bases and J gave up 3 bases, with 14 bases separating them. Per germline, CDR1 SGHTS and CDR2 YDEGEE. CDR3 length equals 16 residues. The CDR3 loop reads CASSLALTSGTDTQYF. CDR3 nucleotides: TGTGCCAGCAGCTTGGCCCTGACCAGCGGAACAGATACGCAGTATTTT.